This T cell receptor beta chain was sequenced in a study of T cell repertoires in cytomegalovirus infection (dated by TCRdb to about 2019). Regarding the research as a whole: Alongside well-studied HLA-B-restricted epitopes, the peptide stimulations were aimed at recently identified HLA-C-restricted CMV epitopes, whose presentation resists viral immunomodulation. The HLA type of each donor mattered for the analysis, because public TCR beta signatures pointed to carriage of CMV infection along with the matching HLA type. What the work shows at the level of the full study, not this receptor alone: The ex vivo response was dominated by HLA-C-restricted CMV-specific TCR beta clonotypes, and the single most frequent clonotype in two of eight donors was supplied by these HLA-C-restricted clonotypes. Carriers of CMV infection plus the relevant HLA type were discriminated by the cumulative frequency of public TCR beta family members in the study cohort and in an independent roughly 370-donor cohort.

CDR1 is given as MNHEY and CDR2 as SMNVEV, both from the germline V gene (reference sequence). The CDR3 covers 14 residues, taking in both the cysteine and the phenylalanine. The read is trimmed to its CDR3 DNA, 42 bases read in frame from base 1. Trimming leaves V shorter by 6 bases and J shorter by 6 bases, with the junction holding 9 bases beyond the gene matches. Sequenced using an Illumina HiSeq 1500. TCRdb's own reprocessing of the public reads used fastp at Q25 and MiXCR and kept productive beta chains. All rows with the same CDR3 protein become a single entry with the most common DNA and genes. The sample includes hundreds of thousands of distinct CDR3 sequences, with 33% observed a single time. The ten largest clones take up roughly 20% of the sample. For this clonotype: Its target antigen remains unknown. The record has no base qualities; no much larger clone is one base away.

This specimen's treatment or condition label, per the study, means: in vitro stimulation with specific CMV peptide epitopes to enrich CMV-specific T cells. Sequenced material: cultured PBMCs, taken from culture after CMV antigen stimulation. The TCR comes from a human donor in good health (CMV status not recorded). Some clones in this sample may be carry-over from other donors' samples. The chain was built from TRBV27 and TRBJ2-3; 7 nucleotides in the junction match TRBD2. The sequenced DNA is TGTGCCAGCAGCGGTTGGGAGGGCGAGGATACGCAGTATTTT. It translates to CASSGWEGEDTQYF.